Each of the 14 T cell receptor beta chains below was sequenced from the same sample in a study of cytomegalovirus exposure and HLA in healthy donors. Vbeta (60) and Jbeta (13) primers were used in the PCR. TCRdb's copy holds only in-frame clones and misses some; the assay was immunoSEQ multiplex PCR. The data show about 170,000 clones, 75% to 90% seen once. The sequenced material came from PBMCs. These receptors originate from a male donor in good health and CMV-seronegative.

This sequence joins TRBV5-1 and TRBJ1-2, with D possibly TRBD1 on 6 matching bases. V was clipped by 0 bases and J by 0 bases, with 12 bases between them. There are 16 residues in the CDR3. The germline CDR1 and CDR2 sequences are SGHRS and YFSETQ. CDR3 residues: CASSLVQGVANYGYTF. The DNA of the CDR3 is TGCGCCAGCAGCTTGGTACAGGGCGTAGCTAACTATGGCTACACCTTC. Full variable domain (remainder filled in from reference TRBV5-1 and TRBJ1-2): KAGVTQTPRYLIKTRGQQVTLSCSPISGHRSVSWYQQTPGQGLQFLFEYFSETQRNKGNFPGRFSGRQFSNSRSEMNVSTLELGDSALYLCASSLVQGVANYGYTFGSGTRLTVV.

The CDR3 spells CSARDLREAFF. The CDR3 nucleotides read TGCAGTGCTAGAGATCTTCGGGAAGCTTTCTTT. The chain joins TRBV20-1 to TRBJ1-1, with D hard to call. The germline V and J ends were trimmed by 0 bases and 8 bases, with 7 bases remaining between them. The germline V gene encodes CDR1 DFQATT and CDR2 SNEGSKA (reference sequence). The length of the CDR3 is 11 residues.

The CDR3 DNA reads as TGTGCCAGCTCCCCCCTGAGCGAGAACACCGGGGAGCTGTTTTTT. Encoded protein: CASSPLSENTGELFF. The chain carries TRBV18 and TRBJ2-2; D is unresolved. Germline V CDR1 and CDR2: KGHSH, LQKENI. V was cut by 6 bases and J by 1 base, with 12 bases left in between. This CDR3 spans 15 amino acids.

The CDR3 sequence: CASSTTGGGTGELFF. DNA of the CDR3: TGTGCCAGCAGTACCACAGGGGGCGGCACCGGGGAGCTGTTTTTT. The chain is built from TRBV6-6 and TRBJ2-2; TRBD1 matches 9 bases. The V segment lost 5 bases and the J segment 4 bases; nucleotides outside the gene matches: 5. Germline V lookup: CDR1 MNHNY, CDR2 SVGAGI (reference sequence). This CDR3 is 15 amino acids long.

The CDR3, as DNA: TGCGCCAGTCAAAAAACACAGGGCGTCTGGTCACCCCTCCACTTT. Protein product: CASQKTQGVWSPLHF. V usage is TRBV5-1 and J usage is TRBJ1-6, with D maybe TRBD1 (6 bases). The V gene lost 8 bases and the J gene lost 10 bases, with 22 bases spanning the gap. The CDR3 runs 15 residues. The germline CDR1 and CDR2 sequences are SGHRS and YFSETQ. Full variable domain (outside the CDR3, taken from reference TRBV5-1 and TRBJ1-6): KAGVTQTPRYLIKTRGQQVTLSCSPISGHRSVSWYQQTPGQGLQFLFEYFSETQRNKGNFPGRFSGRQFSNSRSEMNVSTLELGDSALYLCASQKTQGVWSPLHFGNGTRLTVT.

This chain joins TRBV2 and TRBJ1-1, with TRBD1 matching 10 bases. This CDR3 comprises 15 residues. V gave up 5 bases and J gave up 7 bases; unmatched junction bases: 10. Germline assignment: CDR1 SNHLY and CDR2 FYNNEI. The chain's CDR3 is CASSRDRGRPDEAFF. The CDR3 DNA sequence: TGTGCCAGCAGTCGGGACAGGGGAAGGCCCGATGAAGCTTTCTTT.

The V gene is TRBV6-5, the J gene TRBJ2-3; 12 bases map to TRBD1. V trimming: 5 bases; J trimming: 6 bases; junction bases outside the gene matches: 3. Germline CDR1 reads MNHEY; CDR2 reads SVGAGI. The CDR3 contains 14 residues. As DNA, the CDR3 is TGTGCCAGCAGTCGGGGACAGGGGGCGGATACGCAGTATTTT. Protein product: CASSRGQGADTQYF.

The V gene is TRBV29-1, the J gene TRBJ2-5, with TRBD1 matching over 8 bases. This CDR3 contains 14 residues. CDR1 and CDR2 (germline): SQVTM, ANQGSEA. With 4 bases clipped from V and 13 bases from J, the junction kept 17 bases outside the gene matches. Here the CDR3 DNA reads TGCAGCGTTGGAGAAAGACAGGGGTTGGGGGTCCTGTACTTC. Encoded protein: CSVGERQGLGVLYF.

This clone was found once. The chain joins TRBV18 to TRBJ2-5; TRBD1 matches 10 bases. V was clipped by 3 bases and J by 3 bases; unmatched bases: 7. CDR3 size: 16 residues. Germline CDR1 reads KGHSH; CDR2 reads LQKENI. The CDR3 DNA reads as TGTGCCAGCTCACCTCGACAGGGGGCTGAGGAAGAGACCCAGTACTTC. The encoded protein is CASSPRQGAEEETQYF.

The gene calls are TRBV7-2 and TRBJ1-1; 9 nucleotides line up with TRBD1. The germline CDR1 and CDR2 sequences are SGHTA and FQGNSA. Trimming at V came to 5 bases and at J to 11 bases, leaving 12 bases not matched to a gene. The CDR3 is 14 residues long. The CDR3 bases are TGTGCCAGCAGCCCCCGGGACAGGGTGACCGGGGCTTTCTTT. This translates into CASSPRDRVTGAFF.

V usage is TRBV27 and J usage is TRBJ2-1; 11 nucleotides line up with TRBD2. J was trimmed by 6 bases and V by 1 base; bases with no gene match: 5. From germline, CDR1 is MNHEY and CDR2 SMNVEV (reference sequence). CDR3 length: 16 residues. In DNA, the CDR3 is TGTGCCAGCAGTTTATTAAATAGCGGGGGGGCCAATGAGCAGTTCTTC. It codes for CASSLLNSGGANEQFF.

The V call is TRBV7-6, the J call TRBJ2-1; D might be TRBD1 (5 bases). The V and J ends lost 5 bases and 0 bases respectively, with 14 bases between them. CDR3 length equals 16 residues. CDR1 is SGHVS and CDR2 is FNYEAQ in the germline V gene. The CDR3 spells CASSPRNRSSYNEQFF. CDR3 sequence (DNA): TGTGCCAGCAGCCCAAGAAACAGGTCCTCCTACAATGAGCAGTTCTTC.

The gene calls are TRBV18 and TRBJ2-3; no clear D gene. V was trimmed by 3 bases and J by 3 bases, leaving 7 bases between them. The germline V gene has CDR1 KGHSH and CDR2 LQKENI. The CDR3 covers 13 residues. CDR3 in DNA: TGTGCCAGCTCACCGTCCTTGACAGATACGCAGTATTTT. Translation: CASSPSLTDTQYF.

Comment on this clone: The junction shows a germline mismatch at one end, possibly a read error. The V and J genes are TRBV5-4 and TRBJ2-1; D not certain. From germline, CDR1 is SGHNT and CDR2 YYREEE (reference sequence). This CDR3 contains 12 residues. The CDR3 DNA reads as TGTGCCAGCAGCTTGGCCGAGGTTGAGCGGTTCTTC. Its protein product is CASSLAEVERFF. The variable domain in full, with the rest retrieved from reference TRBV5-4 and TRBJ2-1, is ETGVTQSPTHLIKTRGQQVTLRCSSQSGHNTVSWYQQALGQGPQFIFQYYREEENGRGNFPPRFSGLQFPNYSSELNVNALELDDSALYLCASSLAEVERFFGPGTRLTVL.